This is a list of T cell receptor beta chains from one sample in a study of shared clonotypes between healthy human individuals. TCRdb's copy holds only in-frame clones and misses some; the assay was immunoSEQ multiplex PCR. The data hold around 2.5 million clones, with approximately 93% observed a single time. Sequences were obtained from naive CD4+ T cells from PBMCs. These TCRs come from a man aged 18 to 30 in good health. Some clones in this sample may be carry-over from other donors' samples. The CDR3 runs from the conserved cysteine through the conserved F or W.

CDR3 protein: CATLRDSPYNEQFF
V gene: TRBV25-1

CDR3 protein: CATSRDDRAPNEKLFF
V gene: TRBV15

CDR3 protein: CASSDQGQGYEQYF
V gene: TRBV2

CDR3 protein: CASSSTGTTRDTQYF
V gene: TRBV5-4

CDR3 protein: CASSKPTLNRQGETYEQYF
V gene: TRBV21-1

CDR3 protein: CSALRGEKLFF
V gene: TRBV20-1

CDR3 protein: CASSLAGGGNTIYF
V gene: TRBV7-2

CDR3 protein: CASSLSGSIYNEQFF
V gene: TRBV27

CDR3 protein: CASTKEDSSGSSSVGTQYF
V gene: TRBV9

CDR3 protein: CASSLGTGAYNEQFF
V gene: TRBV5-5

CDR3 protein: CASSLSFGSYEQYF
V gene: TRBV5-1

CDR3 protein: CARTGPYEQYF
V gene: TRBV23-1

CDR3 protein: CASSLTGSNYGYTF
V gene: TRBV7-3

CDR3 protein: CATALGGELFF
V gene: TRBV7-2

CDR3 protein: CASSPRRVPGFSGNTIYF
V gene: TRBV11-2

CDR3 protein: CASSLICEQYF
V gene: TRBV7-3

CDR3 protein: CASSLTGTNSYEQYF
V gene: TRBV7-2

CDR3 protein: CASSFRGLAGELFF
V gene: TRBV28

CDR3 protein: CASSQVTSFPVYGYTF
V gene: TRBV4-2

CDR3 protein: CASSLRKGEQFF
V gene: TRBV28

CDR3 protein: CASSPRGLINYEQYF
V gene: TRBV7-8

CDR3 protein: CASSLSGVNTEAFF
V gene: TRBV27

CDR3 protein: CASSPPRPGNEQFF
V gene: TRBV7-2

CDR3 protein: CASSLGGTTDTQYF
V gene: TRBV11-3

CDR3 protein: CASSLHSAGTGTDNEQFF
V gene: TRBV25-1

CDR3 protein: CASSDGPLGTGAFF
V gene: TRBV5-1

CDR3 protein: CASSLDRRPWNTEAFF
V gene: TRBV5-1

CDR3 protein: CASRLTASVPYNEQFF
V gene: TRBV12-2

CDR3 protein: CASSLAGGSGANVLTF
V gene: TRBV5-4

CDR3 protein: CASSEYWNTEAFF
V gene: TRBV2

CDR3 protein: CSVRTSGNTIYF
V gene: TRBV29-1

CDR3 protein: CASSLLRSGANVLTF
V gene: TRBV7-9

CDR3 protein: CASSLRQARGDTDTQYF
V gene: TRBV7-6

CDR3 protein: CASSGPGQRGYTF
V gene: TRBV6-5

CDR3 protein: CASSFGLRYEQYF
V gene: TRBV7-8

CDR3 protein: CASSGERIRTEAFF
V gene: TRBV18

CDR3 protein: CASSQDWRGTLHF
V gene: TRBV4-1

CDR3 protein: CASSLSGTSGRGVYNEQFF
V gene: TRBV7-9

CDR3 protein: CASSEAHSYEQYF
V gene: TRBV18

CDR3 protein: CASSDPPGTVYHQETQYF
V gene: TRBV28

CDR3 protein: CASSQVSVSGSYEQFF
V gene: TRBV4-2

CDR3 protein: CSVGQAGQGVPDTQYF
V gene: TRBV29-1

CDR3 protein: CASSIAADPSYEQYF
V gene: TRBV6-5

CDR3 protein: CASSAYQGDRYF
V gene: TRBV7-9

CDR3 protein: CASSYAGTGLNEKLFF
V gene: TRBV6-6

CDR3 protein: CASGRETYGYTF
V gene: TRBV2

CDR3 protein: CASSFIPRTGREGGYTF
V gene: TRBV11-2

CDR3 protein: CASSEISRTGELFF
V gene: TRBV4-3